A selection of T cell receptor beta chains follows, all from one sample in a study of blood T cell repertoires in COVID-19. Data came from immunoSEQ multiplex PCR; TCRdb stores just in-frame clones and leaves some out. Among approximately 160,000 clones listed, less than 90% were seen once. Sequencing was done on a sample of PBMCs or T cells enriched from blood (not recorded which). Source of these receptors: a woman aged 50 to 65 who had recovered from COVID-19. CDR3s include the opening cysteine and the closing phenylalanine or tryptophan. A D gene is named only where the DNA matches it firmly. Clone size is not always given. Where it is, it says once, few, many or a class for expanded clones.

V	size	D	J	DNA	CDR3
TRBV7-9	NA	NA	TRBJ2-7	TGTGCCAGCAGCTTAGGGGGGGACCCATCCTACGAGCAGTACTTC	CASSLGGDPSYEQYF
TRBV4-3	NA	TRBD1	TRBJ1-5	TGCGCCAGCAGCCGCTACAGGGGCTCATTGCAGCCCCAGCATTTT	CASSRYRGSLQPQHF
TRBV2	few	TRBD2	TRBJ2-3	TGTGCCAGCAGTGAAGCGGGGGCGGGAGGGCCAAGGAGGTCGGGTGCAGATACGCAGTATTTT	CASSEAGAGGPRRSGADTQYF
TRBV11-3	NA	NA	TRBJ2-2	TGTGCCAGCAGCTTAGAGCTGGGGGGATTCTTGTCGGGGGAGCTGTTTTTT	CASSLELGGFLSGELFF
TRBV5-1	NA	TRBD2	TRBJ2-5	TGCGCCAGCAGCCATTTCGATTCAGCGGGGCAAGAGACCCAGTACTTC	CASSHFDSAGQETQYF
TRBV27	NA	TRBD2	TRBJ2-7	TGTGCCAGCAGAAAAGAGCGGGAGAGCGAGCAGTACTTC	CASRKERESEQYF
TRBV5-1	NA	TRBD2	TRBJ2-1	TGCGCCAGCAGCTTGCAAGCGGGGCTCAATGAGCAGTTCTTC	CASSLQAGLNEQFF
TRBV29-1	NA	NA	TRBJ1-1	TGCAGCGTTTTGAGGCAGGAGGCCACTGAAGCTTTCTTT	CSVLRQEATEAFF
TRBV10-1	NA	NA	TRBJ2-3	TGCGCCAGCAGGGCCGGGATCAACACAGATACGCAGTATTTT	CASRAGINTDTQYF
TRBV28	once	NA	TRBJ1-2	TGTGCCAGCAGTTTGGGGCAGCTCTATGGCTACACCTTC	CASSLGQLYGYTF
TRBV12-3/TRBV12-4	few	NA	TRBJ1-5	TGTGCCAGCAGTTCAGGGAATCAGCCCCAGCATTTT	CASSSGNQPQHF
TRBV9	once	NA	TRBJ1-6	TGTGCCAGCAGCGTAGCTCTAAATTCACCCCTCCACTTT	CASSVALNSPLHF
TRBV5-4	NA	TRBD2	TRBJ2-5	TGTGCCAGCAGCTTGTGGACTAGCGGGGGGGAGACCCAGTACTTC	CASSLWTSGGETQYF
TRBV7-9	NA	TRBD1	TRBJ2-1	TGTGCCAGCAGCTTAGCGGGGACAGGGGGCAATGAGCAGTTCTTC	CASSLAGTGGNEQFF
TRBV19	NA	NA	TRBJ1-1	TGTGCCAGTAGTATAGTTGGGGGGTTGGACACTGAAGCTTTCTTT	CASSIVGGLDTEAFF
TRBV7-9	NA	NA	TRBJ2-1	TGTGCCAGCAGCTACCGAGCGGGTGCCAGGGTCAATGAGCAGTTCTTC	CASSYRAGARVNEQFF
TRBV13	NA	NA	TRBJ2-1	TGTGCCAGCAGCTTAGGGGCCAGAGTAAGGAGCTACAATGAGCAGTTCTTC	CASSLGARVRSYNEQFF
TRBV21-1	few	NA	TRBJ2-7	TGTGCCAGCAGCCCTGTAGGTGCTAGCGGGAGCTCCTACGAGCAGTACTTC	CASSPVGASGSSYEQYF
TRBV7-3	once	TRBD2	TRBJ2-7	TGTGCCAGCAGCTTCTCGGGACTAGCGGGAAACAGACGCTACGAGCAGTACTTC	CASSFSGLAGNRRYEQYF
TRBV29-1	NA	TRBD1	TRBJ1-2	TGCAGCGCCTGGGACAGGGGAAACTATGGCTACACCTTC	CSAWDRGNYGYTF
TRBV21-1	NA	NA	TRBJ2-5	TGTGCCAGCAGCAAAAGGGGGCCAGAAGAGACCCAGTACTTC	CASSKRGPEETQYF
TRBV15	NA	NA	TRBJ2-7	TGTGCCACCAGCAGAGATCGGGTAAGCCACGAGCAGTACTTC	CATSRDRVSHEQYF
TRBV7-2	NA	NA	TRBJ2-7	TGTGCCAGCAGCCCAAACCCAGGGGTCACCTACGAGCAGTACTTC	CASSPNPGVTYEQYF
TRBV5-4	NA	TRBD2	TRBJ2-2	TGTGCCAGCAGCGTGGGACTAGGAGGGTCCGGGGAGCTGTTTTTT	CASSVGLGGSGELFF
TRBV18	NA	NA	TRBJ1-5	TGTGCCAGCTCACAGACACGGAATCAGCCCCAGCATTTT	CASSQTRNQPQHF
TRBV4-2	once	NA	TRBJ1-3	TGTGCCAGCAGCCAAGAAGCTGGGCGACGACCATTCTCTGGAAACACCATATATTTT	CASSQEAGRRPFSGNTIYF
TRBV7-2	NA	NA	TRBJ1-2	TGTGCCAGCAGCTTAGAGTACAGTGACTATGGCTACACCTTC	CASSLEYSDYGYTF
TRBV9	NA	TRBD2	TRBJ2-2	TGTGCCAGCAGCGCCGATACTCAACTAGCGGGAGTAACCGGGGAGCTGTTTTTT	CASSADTQLAGVTGELFF
TRBV19	many	TRBD1	TRBJ1-1	TGTGCCAGCACAAGCCGACAGGGAATGAACACTGAAGCTTTCTTT	CASTSRQGMNTEAFF
TRBV18	NA	TRBD2	TRBJ2-7	TGTGCCAGCTCACCGGGGATAACTAGCGGGAGCCACGAGCAGTACTTC	CASSPGITSGSHEQYF
TRBV6-5	NA	TRBD1	TRBJ1-2	TGTGCCAGCAGCGCGGACAGGTTATATGGCTACACCTTC	CASSADRLYGYTF
TRBV19	NA	TRBD1	TRBJ1-1	TGTGCCAGTAGTACGACAGGGGTCGCTGACACTGAAGCTTTCTTT	CASSTTGVADTEAFF